Each of the 32 T cell receptor beta chains below was sequenced from the same sample in a study of T-cell reconstitution after alpha-beta-depleted transplantation in children. Unique molecular identifiers featured in how the TCRbeta library was prepared. TCRdb reprocessed the PCR reads via MiXCR and lists one record per CDR3 protein. This sample has 450,000 to 600,000 distinct CDR3 sequences, with 10% to 13% found just once. This specimen was PBMCs, taken before TCRalphabeta/CD19-depleted stem cell transplant. These receptors originate from a child under 10 years old with inherited bone marrow failure, due to receive a stem cell transplant.

This clonotype has just a few counts. The V and J genes are TRBV4-3 and TRBJ2-1; 9 nucleotides agree with TRBD1. Germline V gene data show CDR1 as LGHNA and CDR2 as YSLEER. This CDR3 comprises 15 residues. The V gene end was trimmed by 2 bases and the J gene end by 8 bases; junction bases not matched to a gene: 7. CDR3 bases: TGCGCCAGCAGCCAACCGGGACAGGGTCTCTATGAGCAGTTCTTC. Translated, it gives CASSQPGQGLYEQFF.

This clonotype was counted a few times. CDR3 nucleotide sequence: TGTGCCAGCAGCTCCCCCAACCTCTACGAGCAGTACTTC. It codes for CASSSPNLYEQYF. The chain recombines TRBV7-9 with TRBJ2-7; no definite D call. In germline, CDR1 is SEHNR, CDR2 FQNEAQ (reference sequence). This CDR3 spans 13 amino acids. V lost 4 bases, J lost 3 bases, and 10 bases lay in between. Full variable domain (missing parts from reference TRBV7-9 and TRBJ2-7): DTGVSQNPRHKITKRGQNVTFRCDPISEHNRLYWYRQTLGQGPEFLTYFQNEAQLEKSRLLSDRFSAERPKGSFSTLEIQRTEQGDSAMYLCASSSPNLYEQYFGPGTRLTVT.

The chain joins TRBV18 to TRBJ1-2; 8 bases are a match to TRBD1. The trim removed 6 bases at V and 0 bases at J, leaving 9 bases unmatched. CDR3 size: 16 residues. In germline, CDR1 is KGHSH, CDR2 LQKENI. CDR3 DNA sequence: TGTGCCAGCTCGGCGTACGGACAGGGTACTAACTATGGCTACACCTTC. It codes for CASSAYGQGTNYGYTF.

This clonotype was seen many times. This chain joins TRBV20-1 and TRBJ1-1; possibly TRBD1 for D (6 bases). The V gene lost 2 bases and the J gene lost 11 bases, with 12 bases spanning the gap. CDR1 and CDR2 (germline): DFQATT, SNEGSKA (reference sequence). The CDR3 length is 11 residues. CDR3 DNA: TGCAGTGCTAGACCCCGGGACACCGCTTTCTTT. It codes for CSARPRDTAFF.

This chain connects TRBV27 to TRBJ1-1; 9 bases map to TRBD1. V was pared by 9 bases and J by 5 bases, with 7 bases of the junction left unmatched. The CDR3 contains 13 residues. Germline CDR1 reads MNHEY; CDR2 reads SMNVEV (reference sequence). The DNA of the CDR3 is TGTGCCAGTGGACAGGGGAGGAGTACTGAAGCTTTCTTT. Protein product: CASGQGRSTEAFF.

This clonotype was seen repeatedly, ten times or more. This chain uses TRBV15 with TRBJ2-6; no reliable D call. V was trimmed by 0 bases and J by 0 bases, leaving 6 bases between them. The CDR3 extends over 16 amino acids. In germline, CDR1 is LNHNV, CDR2 YYDKDF (reference sequence). The chain's CDR3 is CATSRDPASGANVLTF. CDR3 DNA: TGTGCCACCAGCAGAGATCCAGCCTCTGGGGCCAACGTCCTGACTTTC.

This clonotype was detected ten times or more. The chain is built from TRBV27 and TRBJ2-7; 8 bases agree with TRBD1. The CDR3 runs to 15 residues. V shed 4 bases, J shed 4 bases, and the junction held 9 bases outside the gene matches. From germline, CDR1 is MNHEY and CDR2 SMNVEV (reference sequence). The CDR3 DNA follows: TGTGCCAGCAGTTCCACAGGGGGATTCCCGTACGAGCAGTACTTC. This sequence encodes CASSSTGGFPYEQYF.

This chain uses TRBV25-1 with TRBJ2-3; the D gene is possibly TRBD1 (6 bases). Germline loops: CDR1 MGHDK, CDR2 SYGVNS. V shed 3 bases and J shed 0 bases, with 13 bases lying between them. This CDR3 is 16 amino acids long. The CDR3 coding sequence is TGTGCCAGCAGTGACGGGTGGACAGCTAGCACAGATACGCAGTATTTT. This codes for CASSDGWTASTDTQYF.

The chain is built from TRBV5-1 and TRBJ1-1, with a tentative D call TRBD1 (5 bases). Trimming removed 4 bases from V and 6 bases from J, with 19 bases in between. Germline CDR1 SGHRS, CDR2 YFSETQ. This CDR3 has 15 amino acids. CDR3 residues: CASSPKTGVFAEAFF. CDR3 sequence (DNA): TGCGCCAGCAGCCCGAAAACGGGGGTTTTCGCTGAAGCTTTCTTT.

At least ten counts were recorded for this clonotype. The V call is TRBV20-1, the J call TRBJ2-3; no clear D. V lost 8 bases, J lost 4 bases, and 7 bases lay in between. Germline V lookup: CDR1 DFQATT, CDR2 SNEGSKA (reference sequence). This CDR3 region has 10 residues. CDR3: CSSVADTQYF. CDR3 nucleotide sequence: TGCAGTTCGGTAGCAGATACGCAGTATTTT.

This clonotype occurred many times. V gene TRBV20-1 combines with J gene TRBJ2-7; D possibly corresponds to TRBD1 (6 bases). The CDR3 is made up of 12 amino acids. V was cut by 7 bases and J by 5 bases, with 15 bases left in between. Germline loops: CDR1 DFQATT, CDR2 SNEGSKA (reference sequence). CDR3 protein: CSGLGAVDEQYF. The CDR3 coding sequence is TGCAGTGGGCTGGGGGCGGTCGACGAGCAGTACTTC.

This clonotype was counted many times. The chain combines TRBV29-1 with TRBJ2-7, with 10 bases fitting TRBD2. CDR3 size: 15 residues. Losses at the gene ends were 7 bases for V and 3 bases for J; bases not matched to a gene: 12. The germline V gene has CDR1 SQVTM and CDR2 ANQGSEA. The CDR3: CSALLRASGSYEQYF. The CDR3 coding sequence is TGCAGCGCCTTATTACGGGCTAGCGGGAGCTACGAGCAGTACTTC.

This clonotype was recorded a few times. This chain connects TRBV2 to TRBJ2-3; TRBD1 matches at 12 bases. This CDR3 comprises 15 residues. Trimming cost V 5 bases and J 1 base; bases outside gene matches: 1. Germline CDR1 SNHLY, CDR2 FYNNEI. In DNA, the CDR3 is TGTGCCAGCAGTAGGGACAGGGGGCGCACAGATACGCAGTATTTT. Its protein is CASSRDRGRTDTQYF.

This clonotype was seen at least ten times. The chain joins TRBV20-1 to TRBJ2-7; D not resolved. This CDR3 spans 15 amino acids. V was trimmed by 1 base and J by 3 bases, leaving 16 bases between them. From germline, CDR1 is DFQATT and CDR2 SNEGSKA (reference sequence). The CDR3 spells CSARGVSEHYYEQYF. The CDR3 DNA follows: TGCAGTGCTAGAGGAGTCTCTGAGCACTACTACGAGCAGTACTTC.

For this clonotype: A clone one base away is much larger, so this may be a read error. The CDR3 bases are TGTGCCAGCAGCTTTGGTCTAGTGTACGGCAATGAGCAGTTCTTC. This sequence encodes CASSFGLVYGNEQFF. This chain uses TRBV5-5 with TRBJ2-1; D remains unclear. The ends were cut back, 2 bases at V and 6 bases at J, with 15 bases in the middle. CDR1 is SGHKS and CDR2 is YYEKEE in the germline V gene (reference sequence). The CDR3 is 15 amino acids.

Only a few counts were recorded for this clonotype. The V gene is TRBV11-2, the J gene TRBJ2-1; the D is unclear. CDR1 SGHAT and CDR2 FQNNGV come from the germline V gene. CDR3 length equals 17 residues. Trimming stripped 1 base from V and 0 bases from J, with 13 bases between. The CDR3 coding sequence is TGTGCCAGCAGCTTAGTATCTGAACTAAACTCCTACAATGAGCAGTTCTTC. It specifies CASSLVSELNSYNEQFF. The whole variable domain, filled in from reference TRBV11-2 and TRBJ2-1, reads EAGVAQSPRYKIIEKRQSVAFWCNPISGHATLYWYQQILGQGPKLLIQFQNNGVVDDSQLPKDRFSAERLKGVDSTLKIQPAKLEDSAVYLCASSLVSELNSYNEQFFGPGTRLTVL.

This clonotype was detected only a few times. V and J are TRBV2 and TRBJ2-3; 9 nucleotides match TRBD2. The CDR3 totals 17 residues. V dropped 5 bases and J dropped 1; count of bases not matched to a gene: 10. Germline-derived CDR1 and CDR2 are SNHLY and FYNNEI. CDR3 sequence reads: CASSTSGSSLRTDTQYF. The CDR3, as DNA: TGTGCCAGCAGTACTAGCGGGTCCTCCCTTCGCACAGATACGCAGTATTTT.

This clonotype appeared many times. The V call is TRBV20-1, the J call TRBJ2-5, with D perhaps matching TRBD2 (6 bases). Germline V CDR1 and CDR2: DFQATT, SNEGSKA (reference sequence). This CDR3 has 12 residues. Trimming pared 5 bases from V and 4 bases from J, leaving 11 bases between. The CDR3 is CSAPGRGETQYF. The CDR3 DNA reads as TGCAGTGCTCCCGGGAGAGGAGAGACCCAGTACTTC.

This clonotype appeared a few times. The J gene is TRBJ2-1, the V gene TRBV12-3 or TRBV12-4, with unresolved D. The germline V and J ends were trimmed by 6 bases and 1 base, with 16 bases remaining between them. The CDR3 is 16 amino acids. The CDR3: CASSQAPPGSYNEQFF. CDR3 sequence (DNA): TGTGCCAGCAGCCAAGCCCCCCCCGGGTCCTACAATGAGCAGTTCTTC.

This clonotype was seen many times. This chain uses TRBV6-5 with TRBJ2-2; D not resolved. CDR1 is MNHEY, CDR2 SVGAGI, per germline. The CDR3 contains 16 residues. Trimming cost V 2 bases and J 4 bases, with 14 bases left between them. The CDR3 protein is CASSYQPGRATGELFF. For the CDR3, the DNA is TGTGCCAGCAGTTACCAACCGGGCCGGGCCACCGGGGAGCTGTTTTTT.

This clonotype was picked up a small number of times. V usage is TRBV12-3 or TRBV12-4 and J usage is TRBJ2-1; 9 nucleotides match TRBD2. CDR3 size: 17 residues. V shed 3 bases, J shed 5 bases, and the junction held 11 bases outside the gene matches. The CDR3 bases are TGTGCCAGCAGTTTTTTGTCGCGACTAGCGGCCAACAATGAGCAGTTCTTC. As protein: CASSFLSRLAANNEQFF.

Many counts were recorded for this clonotype. J is TRBJ2-5 and V is TRBV4-3; D unresolved. CDR1 LGHNA and CDR2 YSLEER come from the germline V gene. V was cut by 0 bases and J by 7 bases, with 12 bases left in between. The CDR3 runs 14 residues. DNA for the CDR3: TGCGCCAGCAGCCAAGATCTAATAGTAGCGACCCAGTACTTC. Protein sequence: CASSQDLIVATQYF.

CDR3 DNA: TGCAGTGCACAGAAGGGTCAGGGAAGCTCCTACGAGCAGTACTTC. Its translation is CSAQKGQGSSYEQYF. V is TRBV20-1 and J is TRBJ2-7; possibly TRBD1 for D (5 bases). This CDR3 has 15 amino acids. V lost 6 bases and J 0 bases, leaving 18 bases between the germline ends. Looked up from germline, CDR1 is DFQATT and CDR2 is SNEGSKA (reference sequence).

This clonotype was seen at least ten times. The chain couples TRBV6-5 to TRBJ2-3, with 7 bases identical to TRBD2. The CDR3 spans 15 residues. The V gene's germline CDR1 is MNHEY and CDR2 SVGAGI. The J segment lost 4 bases and the V segment lost 3 bases, leaving 7 bases of the junction unmatched. The CDR3 is CASSYLAERPDTQYF. The CDR3, as DNA: TGTGCCAGCAGTTATCTAGCGGAGCGGCCAGATACGCAGTATTTT.

In its sample, this clonotype was seen a few times. The CDR3 sequence is CAISEQVEIYGYTF. The CDR3 nucleotides read TGTGCCATCAGTGAGCAGGTGGAGATCTATGGCTACACCTTC. The V and J genes are TRBV10-3 and TRBJ1-2; D gene ambiguous. CDR3 size: 14 residues. Trimming pared 2 bases from V and 4 bases from J, leaving 11 bases between. CDR1 ENHRY and CDR2 SYGVKD come from the germline V gene.

This clonotype was seen a few times. The CDR3: CASSDGTGPSGGTGELFF. The CDR3 bases are TGCGCCAGCAGCGATGGGACAGGGCCCTCCGGGGGCACCGGGGAGCTGTTTTTT. The rearrangement links TRBV5-1 to TRBJ2-2; 9 positions match TRBD1. The V and J ends lost 4 bases and 4 bases, in that order; junction bases with no gene match: 14. There are 18 residues in the CDR3. Germline CDR1 and CDR2: SGHRS and YFSETQ. The full variable domain, rest sourced from reference TRBV5-1 and TRBJ2-2, is KAGVTQTPRYLIKTRGQQVTLSCSPISGHRSVSWYQQTPGQGLQFLFEYFSETQRNKGNFPGRFSGRQFSNSRSEMNVSTLELGDSALYLCASSDGTGPSGGTGELFFGEGSRLTVL.

This clonotype has a count of ten or more. The V gene is TRBV27, the J gene TRBJ1-2, with D perhaps matching TRBD1 (6 bases). The CDR3 has 13 residues. Germline V gives CDR1 MNHEY, CDR2 SMNVEV (reference sequence). V was cut by 5 bases and J by 8 bases, with 15 bases left in between. CDR3 sequence (DNA): TGTGCCAGCAGTCCTCCGGGACAATTAGGCTACACCTTC. Translated, it gives CASSPPGQLGYTF.

The sample holds many counts of this clonotype. V usage is TRBV25-1 and J usage is TRBJ2-1; D is tentatively TRBD1 or TRBD2 (7 bases each). From germline, CDR1 is MGHDK and CDR2 SYGVNS. Deletions cut 9 bases from V and 0 bases from J, with 27 bases between. The CDR3 contains 19 residues. The CDR3 region has the DNA TGTGCCAGTTTCCCCGTGGGGAGGGAGGGGGCTGGCTCCTACAATGAGCAGTTCTTC. It translates to CASFPVGREGAGSYNEQFF.

This clonotype occurred many times. The rearrangement uses TRBV29-1 and TRBJ2-2, with TRBD2 matching 7 bases. This CDR3 spans 14 amino acids. Losses at the gene ends were 4 bases for V and 2 bases for J; bases not matched to a gene: 4. Looked up from germline, CDR1 is SQVTM and CDR2 is ANQGSEA. The CDR3 DNA sequence: TGCAGCGTTGTCGTGGGACTAAACACCGGGGAGCTGTTTTTT. Translation gives CSVVVGLNTGELFF.

The chain joins TRBV4-3 to TRBJ2-7, with unresolved D. The V end was cut by 0 bases, the J end by 4 bases, with 10 bases between. CDR1 LGHNA and CDR2 YSLEER come from the germline V gene. The CDR3 contains 14 residues. CDR3 sequence reads: CASSQEDGKYEQYF. CDR3 coding DNA: TGCGCCAGCAGCCAAGAAGACGGTAAATACGAGCAGTACTTC.

V and J are TRBV2 and TRBJ2-7, with D perhaps matching TRBD1 (5 bases). The CDR3 loop spans 13 amino acids. Deletions cut 9 bases from V and 9 bases from J, with 21 bases between. Germline lookup yields CDR1 SNHLY and CDR2 FYNNEI. The CDR3 DNA follows: TGTGCCAGAACATCTGGCCAGGGTGGTGGGCAGTACTTC. This translates into CARTSGQGGGQYF.

The rearrangement uses TRBV5-6 and TRBJ2-7; D not certain. V lost 4 bases to trimming and J lost 2 bases, with 16 bases between them. CDR3 length: 15 residues. CDR1 is SGHDT and CDR2 is YYEEEE in the germline V gene. This chain's CDR3 is CASSPLDGVAYEQYF. As DNA, the CDR3 is TGTGCCAGCAGCCCTTTGGATGGGGTCGCCTACGAGCAGTACTTC.